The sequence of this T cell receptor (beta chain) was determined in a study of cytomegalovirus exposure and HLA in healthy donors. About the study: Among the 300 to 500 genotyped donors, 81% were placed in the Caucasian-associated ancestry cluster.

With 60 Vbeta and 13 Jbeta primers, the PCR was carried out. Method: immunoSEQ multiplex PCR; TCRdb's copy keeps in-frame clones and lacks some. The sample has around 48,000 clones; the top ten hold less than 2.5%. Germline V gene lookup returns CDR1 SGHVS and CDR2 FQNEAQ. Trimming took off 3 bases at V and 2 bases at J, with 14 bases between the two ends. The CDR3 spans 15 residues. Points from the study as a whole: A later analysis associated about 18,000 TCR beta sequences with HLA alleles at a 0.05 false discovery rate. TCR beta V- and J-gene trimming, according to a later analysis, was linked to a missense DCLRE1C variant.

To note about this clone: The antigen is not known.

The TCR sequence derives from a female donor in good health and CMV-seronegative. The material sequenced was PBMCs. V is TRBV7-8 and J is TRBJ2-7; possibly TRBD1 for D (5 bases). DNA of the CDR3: TGTGCCAGCAGCTTGGGATCGAAGGGGCCCTACGAGCAGTACTTC. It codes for CASSLGSKGPYEQYF.